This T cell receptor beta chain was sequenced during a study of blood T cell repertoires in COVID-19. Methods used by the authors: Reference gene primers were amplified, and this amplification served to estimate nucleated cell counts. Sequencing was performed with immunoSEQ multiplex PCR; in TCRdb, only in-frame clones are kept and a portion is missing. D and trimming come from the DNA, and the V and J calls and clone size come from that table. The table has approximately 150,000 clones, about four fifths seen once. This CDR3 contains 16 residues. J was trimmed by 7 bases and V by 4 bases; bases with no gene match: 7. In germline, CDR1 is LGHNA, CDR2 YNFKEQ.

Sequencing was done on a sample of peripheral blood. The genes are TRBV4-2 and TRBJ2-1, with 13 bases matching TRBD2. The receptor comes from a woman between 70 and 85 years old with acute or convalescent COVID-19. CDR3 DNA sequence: TGTGCCAGCAGCCCCCGACTAGCGGGGGGAGGGAATGAGCAGTTCTTC. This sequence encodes CASSPRLAGGGNEQFF.